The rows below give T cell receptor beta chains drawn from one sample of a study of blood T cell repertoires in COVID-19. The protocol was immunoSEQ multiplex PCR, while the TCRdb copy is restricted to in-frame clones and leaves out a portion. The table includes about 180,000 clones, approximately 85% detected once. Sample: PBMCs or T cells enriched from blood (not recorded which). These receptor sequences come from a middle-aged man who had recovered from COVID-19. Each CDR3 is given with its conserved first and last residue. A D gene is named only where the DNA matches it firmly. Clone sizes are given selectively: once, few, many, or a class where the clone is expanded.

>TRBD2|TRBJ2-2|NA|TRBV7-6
CASSLELAVSTGELFF
TGTGCCAGCAGCTTAGAGCTAGCGGTTTCCACCGGGGAGCTGTTTTTT
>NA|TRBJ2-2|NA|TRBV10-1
CASSELRGTGELFF
TGCGCCAGCAGTGAGTTGCGGGGCACCGGGGAGCTGTTTTTT
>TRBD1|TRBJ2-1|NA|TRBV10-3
CATGGTGDYNEQFF
TGTGCCACAGGGGGGACAGGGGACTACAATGAGCAGTTCTTC
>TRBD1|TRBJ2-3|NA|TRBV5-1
CASSLRGQRTDTQYF
TGCGCCAGCAGCTTGAGGGGGCAGCGAACAGATACGCAGTATTTT
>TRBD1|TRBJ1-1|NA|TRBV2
CASSDWTGSEAFF
TGTGCCAGCAGTGACTGGACAGGGTCTGAAGCTTTCTTT
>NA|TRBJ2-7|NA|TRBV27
CASSSTDHYSYEQYF
TGTGCCAGCAGTTCGACAGACCATTACTCCTACGAGCAGTACTTC
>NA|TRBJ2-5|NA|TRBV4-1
CASSQLPSATGETQYF
TGCGCCAGCAGCCAGCTCCCGTCAGCGACGGGAGAGACCCAGTACTTC
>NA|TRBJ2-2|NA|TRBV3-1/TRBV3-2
CASSQAQRTNTGELFF
TGTGCCAGCAGCCAGGCACAGAGAACGAACACCGGGGAGCTGTTTTTT
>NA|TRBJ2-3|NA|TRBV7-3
CASSLIVSPIATQYF
TGTGCCAGCAGCTTAATTGTCAGTCCGATCGCTACGCAGTATTTT
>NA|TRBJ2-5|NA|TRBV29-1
CSVEGLSTQETQYF
TGCAGCGTTGAAGGTTTGAGCACTCAAGAGACCCAGTACTTC
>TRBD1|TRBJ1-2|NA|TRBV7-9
CASSRTGEGGYTF
TGTGCCAGCAGCCGGACAGGGGAGGGTGGCTACACCTTC
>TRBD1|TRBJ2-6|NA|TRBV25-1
CASSEGTGASGANVLTF
TGTGCCAGCAGTGAGGGGACAGGGGCGTCTGGGGCCAACGTCCTGACTTTC
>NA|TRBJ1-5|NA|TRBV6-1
CASSEMGGIWQPQHF
TGTGCCAGCAGTGAAATGGGGGGGATCTGGCAGCCCCAGCATTTT
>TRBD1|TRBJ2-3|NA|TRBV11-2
CASSSGQGADTQYF
TGTGCCAGCAGCTCGGGACAGGGAGCAGATACGCAGTATTTT
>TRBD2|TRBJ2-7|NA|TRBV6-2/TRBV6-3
CASSFGSGGAYEQYF
TGTGCCAGCAGTTTCGGTAGCGGGGGGGCCTACGAGCAGTACTTC
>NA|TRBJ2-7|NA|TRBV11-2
CASSLRQRVYEQYF
TGTGCCAGCAGCCTAAGACAGAGAGTCTACGAGCAGTACTTC
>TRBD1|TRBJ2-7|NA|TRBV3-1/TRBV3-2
CASSRGQATYEQYF
TGTGCCAGCAGCCGGGGACAGGCTACCTACGAGCAGTACTTC
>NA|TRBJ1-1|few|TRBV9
CASSSGGGTEAFF
TGTGCCAGCAGCTCCGGCGGGGGAACTGAAGCTTTCTTT
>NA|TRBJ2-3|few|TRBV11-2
CASSLRASTGPTDTQYF
TGTGCCAGCAGCTTAAGAGCTTCGACAGGACCCACAGATACGCAGTATTTT
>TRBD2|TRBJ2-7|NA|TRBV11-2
CASRPTSGKIGGYYEQYF
TGTGCCAGCAGACCCACTAGCGGAAAAATTGGAGGCTACTACGAGCAGTACTTC
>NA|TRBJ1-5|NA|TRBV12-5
CASGLSFRGQPQHF
TGTGCTAGTGGTTTGTCATTCAGGGGACAGCCCCAGCATTTT